One sample yielded the 24 T cell receptor beta chains listed below, sequenced in a study of T-cell reconstitution after alpha-beta-depleted transplantation in children. Unique molecular identifiers were incorporated during preparation of the TCRbeta library. MiXCR was run by TCRdb on the PCR reads, yielding one entry per CDR3 protein. This table has about 610,000 distinct CDR3 sequences, roughly a tenth appearing once. This specimen consisted of PBMCs from the stem cell graft donor, obtained from the stem cell graft. The source of these receptors is a human donor who donated a stem cell graft to a child with acute myeloid leukemia.

J is TRBJ2-1 and V is TRBV7-2, with 8 nucleotides matching TRBD2. Germline V lookup: CDR1 SGHTA, CDR2 FQGNSA. Trimming took 0 bases from V and 7 from J; bases not matched to a gene: 5. This CDR3 spans 15 amino acids. In nucleotides, the CDR3 is TGTGCCAGCAGCTTAGCGTCTAGCGGGTTAAATGAGCAGTTCTTC. The encoded protein is CASSLASSGLNEQFF.

This clonotype has a count of ten or more. The CDR3 nucleotides read TGTGCCAGCAGCCCCCAGGTTACTAGCACAGATACGCAGTATTTT. It translates to CASSPQVTSTDTQYF. The V gene is TRBV7-2, the J gene TRBJ2-3, with D uncertain. V was pared by 5 bases and J by 0 bases, with 12 bases between. The CDR3 contains 15 residues. Germline-derived CDR1 and CDR2 are SGHTA and FQGNSA.

This clonotype turned up a few times. V usage is TRBV7-2 and J usage is TRBJ2-3; TRBD2 agrees at 12 bases. CDR1 and CDR2 from the germline V gene are SGHTA and FQGNSA. The ends lost 3 bases at V and 4 bases at J; junction bases unmatched: 5. CDR3 length: 16 amino acids. The CDR3 region is CASSFRTSGNPDTQYF. The CDR3 DNA reads TGTGCCAGCAGCTTCCGGACTAGCGGGAATCCAGATACGCAGTATTTT.

This clonotype has at least ten counts. The chain joins TRBV12-3 or TRBV12-4 to TRBJ1-5; 7 bases match TRBD1. The V segment lost 7 bases and the J segment 1 base; nucleotides outside the gene matches: 7. The CDR3 spans 15 residues. The CDR3 region has the DNA TGTGCCAGCATTCTCGGGACAGCGAGCAATCAGCCCCAGCATTTT. Its protein is CASILGTASNQPQHF.

The chain joins TRBV7-2 to TRBJ2-3; D assignment may be TRBD1 or TRBD2 (5 bases each). Trimming left V 0 bases short and J 9 bases short, with 10 bases between. The length of the CDR3 is 13 residues. The V gene's germline CDR1 is SGHTA and CDR2 FQGNSA. The CDR3 coding sequence is TGTGCCAGCAGCTTAGCGCGGGCAGGGACGCAGTATTTT. Residues: CASSLARAGTQYF. Using reference TRBV7-2 and TRBJ2-3 for the parts outside the CDR3, the full variable domain is GAGVSQSPSNKVTEKGKDVELRCDPISGHTALYWYRQSLGQGLEFLIYFQGNSAPDKSGLPSDRFSAERTGGSVSTLTIQRTQQEDSAVYLCASSLARAGTQYFGPGTRLTVL.

This clonotype was counted only a few times. The V and J genes are TRBV29-1 and TRBJ1-1; D gene unclear. The germline V gene has CDR1 SQVTM and CDR2 ANQGSEA. The CDR3 contains 15 residues. Trimming shortened V by 7 bases and J by 0 bases, and 18 bases separated the two germline ends. CDR3 loop: CSGAQTRNLNTEAFF. Written as DNA, the CDR3 is TGCAGCGGGGCCCAAACGAGGAACCTGAACACTGAAGCTTTCTTT. The full variable domain, with the rest looked up from reference TRBV29-1 and TRBJ1-1, is SAVISQKPSRDICQRGTSLTIQCQVDSQVTMMFWYRQQPGQSLTLIATANQGSEATYESGFVIDKFPISRPNLTFSTLTVSNMSPEDSSIYLCSGAQTRNLNTEAFFGQGTRLTVV.

This clonotype was counted at least ten times. The chain combines TRBV5-1 with TRBJ1-6, with no clear D. V was clipped by 2 bases and J by 8 bases, with 11 bases between them. Germline assignment: CDR1 SGHRS and CDR2 YFSETQ. This CDR3 has 14 residues. DNA for the CDR3: TGCGCCAGCAGCTTTATAACAGACGATTCACCCCTCCACTTT. Its protein is CASSFITDDSPLHF.

This clonotype was seen more than once but under ten times. The V and J genes are TRBV5-1 and TRBJ2-1; 8 positions match TRBD2. The CDR3 is made up of 17 amino acids. The junction had 7 bases not matched to a gene; V was cut back by 2 bases and J by 0 bases. CDR1 is SGHRS and CDR2 is YFSETQ in the germline V gene. In DNA form, the CDR3 reads TGCGCCAGCAGCTTCCGAGCGGGGGCGGCCTCCTACAATGAGCAGTTCTTC. Residues: CASSFRAGAASYNEQFF.

This clonotype was counted many times. This chain links TRBV4-3 with TRBJ2-1, with 9 positions matching TRBD2. CDR1 is LGHNA, CDR2 YSLEER, per germline. J lost 13 bases, V lost 6 bases, and 7 bases had no gene match. The CDR3 totals 12 residues. CDR3 protein: CASSLAGLHQFF. The CDR3 nucleotides are TGCGCCAGCAGTCTAGCGGGACTTCATCAGTTCTTC.

The rearrangement joins TRBV12-3 or TRBV12-4 to TRBJ1-2; tentative D call: TRBD1 (6 bases). The CDR3 has 14 amino acids. V dropped 6 bases and J dropped 4 bases, with 15 bases sitting between them. The DNA of the CDR3 is TGTGCCAGCAGAACCCGAGGACAGTCCTATGGCTACACCTTC. Protein: CASRTRGQSYGYTF.

The chain uses TRBV20-1 and TRBJ1-1; weak D call: TRBD1 (6 bases). Germline lookup yields CDR1 DFQATT and CDR2 SNEGSKA (reference sequence). The CDR3 is 14 amino acids. Trimming shortened V by 3 bases and J by 1 base, and 12 bases separated the two germline ends. The CDR3 spells CSARQGRGNTEAFF. CDR3 coding DNA: TGCAGTGCTAGGCAGGGGCGAGGGAACACTGAAGCTTTCTTT.

The rearrangement links TRBV5-1 to TRBJ2-1, with TRBD2 matching over 12 bases. CDR1 is SGHRS and CDR2 is YFSETQ in the germline V gene. V lost 2 bases, J lost 7 bases, and 4 bases stayed unmatched. The CDR3 runs to 15 residues. The CDR3 nucleotides are TGCGCCAGCAGCTTTGTGACTAGCGGGGGTAATGAGCAGTTCTTC. Its protein product is CASSFVTSGGNEQFF.

The chain couples TRBV20-1 to TRBJ2-5; TRBD2 is a possible D gene (5 bases). The CDR3 is 14 amino acids. Deletions cut 0 bases from V and 4 bases from J, with 12 bases between. Germline assignment: CDR1 DFQATT and CDR2 SNEGSKA (reference sequence). DNA for the CDR3: TGCAGTGCTAGAGATTCGGGCCGGGGAGAGACCCAGTACTTC. Protein product: CSARDSGRGETQYF.

V gene TRBV20-1 combines with J gene TRBJ2-1, with TRBD1 matching over 7 bases. Germline trimming cut 2 bases from V and 5 bases from J; bases unmatched to any gene: 15. This CDR3 is built from 17 residues. Germline V gene data show CDR1 as DFQATT and CDR2 as SNEGSKA (reference sequence). This CDR3 is CSARPTGLVWVHNEQFF. CDR3 nucleotides: TGCAGTGCTAGACCGACAGGGTTGGTGTGGGTCCACAATGAGCAGTTCTTC.

J is TRBJ1-1 and V is TRBV12-3 or TRBV12-4, with D hard to call. CDR3 length: 15 residues. V lost 5 bases and J lost 2, with 15 bases in between. CDR3 region: CASSPLFTLNTEAFF. CDR3 nucleotides: TGTGCCAGCAGTCCCCTTTTCACCCTTAACACTGAAGCTTTCTTT.

For the CDR3, the DNA is TGCGCCAGCAGCTGGCGGGGGCAGCAAGAGACCCAGTACTTC. Its translation: CASSWRGQQETQYF. The chain combines TRBV5-1 with TRBJ2-5; D is perhaps TRBD2 (7 bases). This CDR3 is 14 amino acids long. V shed 3 bases and J shed 2 bases, with 11 bases lying between them. Germline CDR1 is SGHRS and CDR2 is YFSETQ.

The V and J genes are TRBV3-1 and TRBJ1-5; D ambiguous. Germline V gene lookup returns CDR1 LGHDT and CDR2 YNNKEL (reference sequence). The CDR3 is made up of 17 amino acids. Trimming stripped 0 bases from V and 0 bases from J, with 12 bases between. The CDR3 DNA is TGTGCCAGCAGCCAAGACGGCAAGGAATATAGCAATCAGCCCCAGCATTTT. Translating it yields CASSQDGKEYSNQPQHF. Filled out from reference TRBV3-1 and TRBJ1-5, the complete variable domain reads DTAVSQTPKYLVTQMGNDKSIKCEQNLGHDTMYWYKQDSKKFLKIMFSYNNKELIINETVPNRFSPKSPDKAHLNLHINSLELGDSAVYFCASSQDGKEYSNQPQHFGDGTRLSIL.

V usage is TRBV5-5 and J usage is TRBJ2-7; D possibly corresponds to TRBD2 (6 bases). CDR1 is SGHKS, CDR2 YYEKEE, per germline (reference sequence). The CDR3 consists of 14 residues. The germline V and J ends were trimmed by 3 bases and 6 bases, with 16 bases remaining between them. CDR3 in amino acids: CASSYLGPEGEQYF. The DNA for the CDR3 is TGTGCCAGCAGCTACCTGGGCCCGGAGGGCGAGCAGTACTTC.

The rearrangement links TRBV6-2 or TRBV6-3 to TRBJ2-3; a possible D gene is TRBD2 (6 bases). The CDR3 runs 14 residues. Trimming cost V 6 bases and J 4 bases, with 14 bases left between them. The V gene's germline CDR1 is MNHEY and CDR2 SVGEGT. The CDR3 sequence is CASRSLAKSDTQYF. For the CDR3, the DNA is TGTGCCAGCAGATCCCTAGCGAAATCAGATACGCAGTATTTT.

The sample holds a few counts of this clonotype. The chain uses TRBV5-1 and TRBJ2-1, with 11 bases identical to TRBD2. Germline V gives CDR1 SGHRS, CDR2 YFSETQ. The CDR3 has 17 amino acids. After removal of 0 bases from V and 5 bases from J, the junction contained 7 bases not matched to a gene. The CDR3 region is CASSLATGLAGNNEQFF. The CDR3 DNA follows: TGCGCCAGCAGCTTGGCCACAGGACTAGCGGGTAACAATGAGCAGTTCTTC. Full variable domain (missing parts from reference TRBV5-1 and TRBJ2-1): KAGVTQTPRYLIKTRGQQVTLSCSPISGHRSVSWYQQTPGQGLQFLFEYFSETQRNKGNFPGRFSGRQFSNSRSEMNVSTLELGDSALYLCASSLATGLAGNNEQFFGPGTRLTVL.

This clonotype occurred many times. This rearrangement joins TRBV20-1 to TRBJ2-1; 7 bases align to TRBD2. J gave up 7 bases and V 3 bases, and 9 bases lay outside the gene matches. The CDR3 covers 14 residues. Germline CDR1 is DFQATT and CDR2 is SNEGSKA (reference sequence). CDR3 amino acids: CSASLLGLRNEQFF. The CDR3 DNA follows: TGCAGTGCTAGTTTGTTGGGACTAAGAAATGAGCAGTTCTTC.

The rearrangement joins TRBV18 to TRBJ1-5, with D tentatively TRBD1 (5 bases). Per germline, CDR1 KGHSH and CDR2 LQKENI. Trimming shortened V by 8 bases and J by 1 base, and 12 bases separated the two germline ends. The CDR3 length is 14 residues. The CDR3 bases are TGTGCCAGCGACCCCAAGGGGAGCAATCAGCCCCAGCATTTT. Protein product: CASDPKGSNQPQHF. The full variable domain, its missing parts supplied by reference TRBV18 and TRBJ1-5, is NAGVMQNPRHLVRRRGQEARLRCSPMKGHSHVYWYRQLPEEGLKFMVYLQKENIIDESGMPKERFSAEFPKEGPSILRIQQVVRGDSAAYFCASDPKGSNQPQHFGDGTRLSIL.

This clonotype was counted many times. The chain joins TRBV5-1 to TRBJ1-1; the D is unclear. V was clipped by 3 bases and J by 0 bases, with 15 bases between them. Germline V gene sequence: CDR1 SGHRS, CDR2 YFSETQ. CDR3 length: 16 amino acids. The CDR3 DNA sequence: TGCGCCAGCAGCTCCAGGACTGCCCTTATGAACACTGAAGCTTTCTTT. It is translated as CASSSRTALMNTEAFF.

This clonotype has a handful of counts. This chain connects TRBV12-3 or TRBV12-4 to TRBJ1-1; no definite D call. The CDR3 runs to 14 residues. The ends were cut back, 5 bases at V and 0 bases at J, with 10 bases in the middle. CDR3 in DNA: TGTGCCAGCAGTACGGGTAGTGTGAACACTGAAGCTTTCTTT. Translating gives CASSTGSVNTEAFF.